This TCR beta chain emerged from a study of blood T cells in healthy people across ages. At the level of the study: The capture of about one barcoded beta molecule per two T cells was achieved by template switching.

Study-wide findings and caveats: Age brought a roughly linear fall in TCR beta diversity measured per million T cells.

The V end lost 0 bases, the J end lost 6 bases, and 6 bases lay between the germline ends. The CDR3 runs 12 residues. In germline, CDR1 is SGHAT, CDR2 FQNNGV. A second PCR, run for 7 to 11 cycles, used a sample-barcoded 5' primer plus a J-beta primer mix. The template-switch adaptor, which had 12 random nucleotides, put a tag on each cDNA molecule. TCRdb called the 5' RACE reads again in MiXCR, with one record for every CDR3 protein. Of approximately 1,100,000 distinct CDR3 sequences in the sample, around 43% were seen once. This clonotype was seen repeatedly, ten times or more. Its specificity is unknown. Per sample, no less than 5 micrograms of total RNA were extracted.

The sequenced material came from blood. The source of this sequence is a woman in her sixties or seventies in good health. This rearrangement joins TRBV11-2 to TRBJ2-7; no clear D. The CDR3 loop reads CASSLDGGEQYF. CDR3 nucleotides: TGTGCCAGCAGCTTAGACGGTGGCGAGCAGTACTTC.